This T cell receptor beta chain was found in a study of T cell responses to AZD1222 COVID-19 vaccine. Study observations and caveats: There were vaccine-associated CD4 TCRs across spike, dominant at 160-218 and 743-854. Just a handful of AZD1222 recipients tested seropositive at baseline.

The CDR3 has 13 amino acids. The V gene lost 4 bases and the J gene lost 4 bases, with 10 bases spanning the gap. Germline values: CDR1 SNHLY, CDR2 FYNNEI. This clone was seen a single time. The antigen is not known. Sequenced by immunoSEQ multiplex PCR; TCRdb stores in-frame clones only, minus some. The data show some 92,000 clones, with around 90% seen just once and approximately 5.2% held by the top ten. This TCR derives from an adult in good health. The V call is TRBV2, the J call TRBJ1-1; D unclear. Sequenced here: peripheral blood, sampled on day 0 of MenACWY control vaccination. CDR3 loop: CASSGSPGTEAFF. The CDR3 nucleotides are TGTGCCAGCAGTGGGTCCCCGGGCACTGAAGCTTTCTTT.